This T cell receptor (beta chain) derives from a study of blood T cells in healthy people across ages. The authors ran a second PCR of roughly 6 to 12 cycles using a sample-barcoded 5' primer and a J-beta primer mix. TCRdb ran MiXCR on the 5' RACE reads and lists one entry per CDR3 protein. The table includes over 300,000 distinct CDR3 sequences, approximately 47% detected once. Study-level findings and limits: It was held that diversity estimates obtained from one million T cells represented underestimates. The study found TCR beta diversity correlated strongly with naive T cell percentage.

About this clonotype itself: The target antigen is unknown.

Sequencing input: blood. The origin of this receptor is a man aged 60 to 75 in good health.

The CDR3 sequence is CASSPYRGQGYGYTF. The DNA for the CDR3 is TGTGCCAGCAGCCCATACAGGGGGCAAGGGTATGGCTACACCTTC. V gene TRBV7-2 combines with J gene TRBJ1-2; 9 bases are shared with TRBD1. The CDR3 is 15 amino acids. V shed 5 bases and J 5 bases; nucleotides not matched to a gene: 9. Per germline, CDR1 SGHTA and CDR2 FQGNSA.